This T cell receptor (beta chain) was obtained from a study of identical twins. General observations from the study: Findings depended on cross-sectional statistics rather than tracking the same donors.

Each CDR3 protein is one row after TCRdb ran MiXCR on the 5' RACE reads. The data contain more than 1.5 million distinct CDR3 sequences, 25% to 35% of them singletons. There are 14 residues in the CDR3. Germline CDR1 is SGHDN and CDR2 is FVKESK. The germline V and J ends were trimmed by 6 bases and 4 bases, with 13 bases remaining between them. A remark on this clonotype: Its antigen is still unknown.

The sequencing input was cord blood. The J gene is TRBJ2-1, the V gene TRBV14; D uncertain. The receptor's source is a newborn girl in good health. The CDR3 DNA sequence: TGTGCCAGCAGACCGATCAGAGGTTACAATGAGCAGTTCTTC. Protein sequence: CASRPIRGYNEQFF. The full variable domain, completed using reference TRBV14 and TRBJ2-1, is EAGVTQFPSHSVIEKGQTVTLRCDPISGHDNLYWYRRVMGKEIKFLLHFVKESKQDESGMPNNRFLAERTGGTYSTLKVQPAELEDSGVYFCASRPIRGYNEQFFGPGTRLTVL.